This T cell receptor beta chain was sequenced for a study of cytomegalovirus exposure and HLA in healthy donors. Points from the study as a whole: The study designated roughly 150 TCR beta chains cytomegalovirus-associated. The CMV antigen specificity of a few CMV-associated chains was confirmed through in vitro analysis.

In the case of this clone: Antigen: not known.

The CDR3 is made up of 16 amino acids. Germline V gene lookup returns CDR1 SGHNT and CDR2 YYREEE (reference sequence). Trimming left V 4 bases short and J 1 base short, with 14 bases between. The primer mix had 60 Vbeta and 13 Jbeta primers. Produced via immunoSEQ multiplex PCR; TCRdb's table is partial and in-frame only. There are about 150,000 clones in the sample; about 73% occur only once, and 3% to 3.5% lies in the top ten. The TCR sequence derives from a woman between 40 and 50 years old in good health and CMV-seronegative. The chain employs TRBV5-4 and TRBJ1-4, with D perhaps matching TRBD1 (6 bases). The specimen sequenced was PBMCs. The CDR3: CASSQGLQGTNEKLFF. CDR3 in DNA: TGTGCCAGCAGCCAAGGATTACAGGGAACTAATGAAAAACTGTTTTTT. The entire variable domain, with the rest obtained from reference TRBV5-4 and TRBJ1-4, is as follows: ETGVTQSPTHLIKTRGQQVTLRCSSQSGHNTVSWYQQALGQGPQFIFQYYREEENGRGNFPPRFSGLQFPNYSSELNVNALELDDSALYLCASSQGLQGTNEKLFFGSGTQLSVL.